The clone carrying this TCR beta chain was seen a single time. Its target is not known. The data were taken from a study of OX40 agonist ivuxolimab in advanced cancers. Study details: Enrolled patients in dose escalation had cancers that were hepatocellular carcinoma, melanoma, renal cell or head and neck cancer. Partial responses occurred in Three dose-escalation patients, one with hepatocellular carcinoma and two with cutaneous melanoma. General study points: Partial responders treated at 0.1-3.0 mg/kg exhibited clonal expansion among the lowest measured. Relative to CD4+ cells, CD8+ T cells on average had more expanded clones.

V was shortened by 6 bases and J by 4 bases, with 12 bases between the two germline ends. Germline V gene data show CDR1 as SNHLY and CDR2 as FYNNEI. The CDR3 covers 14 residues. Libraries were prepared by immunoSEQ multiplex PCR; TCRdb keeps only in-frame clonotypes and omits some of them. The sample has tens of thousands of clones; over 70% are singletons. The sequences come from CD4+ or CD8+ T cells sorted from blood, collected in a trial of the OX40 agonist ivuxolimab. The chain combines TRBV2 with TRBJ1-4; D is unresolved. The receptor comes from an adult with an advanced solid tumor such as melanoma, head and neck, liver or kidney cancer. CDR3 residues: CASRQTNNNEKLFF. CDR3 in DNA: TGTGCCAGCAGACAGACAAATAATAATGAAAAACTGTTTTTT.